The rows below give T cell receptor beta chains drawn from one sample of a study of T cell repertoires in cytomegalovirus infection. Via MiXCR, TCRdb re-called the reads, giving one row per CDR3 protein. The repertoire holds hundreds of thousands of distinct CDR3 sequences, with 24% as singletons. Input material: CD8+ T cells from PBMCs. These TCRs come from a human donor in good health (CMV status not recorded). Some clones in this sample may be carry-over from other donors' samples. CDR3s include the opening cysteine and the closing phenylalanine or tryptophan. The D gene is left open where the match is weak. For some rows the clone size is stated as once, few or many, or as a class when expanded; others skip it.

d_gene,abundance,v_gene,len,j_gene,CDR3nt,CDR3aa
NA,many,TRBV7-6,15,TRBJ1-1,TGTGCCAGCAGCCACCCAGGAGGGGGGTTCACTGAAGCTTTCTTT,CASSHPGGGFTEAFF
TRBD2,NA,TRBV2,15,TRBJ2-5,TGTGCCAGCAGTCGTAGCGGGGCAAAACAAGAGACCCAGTACTTC,CASSRSGAKQETQYF
NA,NA,TRBV6-6,18,TRBJ2-7,TGTGCCAGCAGTTACTCGCGTCAAAACTGGGGGACCTCCTACGAGCAGTACTTC,CASSYSRQNWGTSYEQYF
TRBD1,NA,TRBV6-1,15,TRBJ1-5,TGTGCCAGCGGGTATTCGGGACAGCTCGGACAGCCCCAGCATTTT,CASGYSGQLGQPQHF
NA,NA,TRBV4-1,15,TRBJ1-3,TGCGCCAGCAGCCCGTCGGACGTGGGTGGAAACACCATATATTTT,CASSPSDVGGNTIYF
NA,NA,TRBV11-3,16,TRBJ2-1,TGTGCCAGCAGCCCAGCTGGGGGGCCGTCTGGCAATGAGCAGTTCTTC,CASSPAGGPSGNEQFF
TRBD2,many,TRBV7-8,17,TRBJ2-2,TGTGCCAGCAGCTTGGGGCGGGGGGGCCGAGGGACCGGGGAGCTGTTTTTT,CASSLGRGGRGTGELFF
NA,NA,TRBV28,15,TRBJ2-6,TGTGCCAGCAGGCTAGATGACTCTGGGACCAACGTCCTGACTTTC,CASRLDDSGTNVLTF
NA,few,TRBV2,13,TRBJ2-1,TGTGCCAGCAGTACTTTCGGGGAATATGAGCAGTTCTTC,CASSTFGEYEQFF
NA,many,TRBV7-6,17,TRBJ2-2,TGTGCCAGCAGCCCAACTCCGCCACCGACGAACACCGGGGAGCTGTTTTTT,CASSPTPPPTNTGELFF
TRBD2,NA,TRBV28,16,TRBJ2-3,TGTGCCAGCAGTCCGCTAGCGGGGGCCTTCTCAGATACGCAGTATTTT,CASSPLAGAFSDTQYF
TRBD2,NA,TRBV20-1,16,TRBJ2-1,TGCAGTGCTAGCCCCCCACTAGCGGGGAATTACAATGAGCAGTTCTTC,CSASPPLAGNYNEQFF
TRBD1,NA,TRBV11-3,14,TRBJ1-2,TGTGCCAGCAGCTATGGGACAGGGGGTTATAACTACACCTTC,CASSYGTGGYNYTF
NA,few,TRBV7-9,11,TRBJ2-7,TGTGCCAGCAGCTTCTGGGGCGAGCAGTACTTC,CASSFWGEQYF
NA,few,TRBV6-1,13,TRBJ1-1,TGTGCCAGCAGTGCCACAGGGATCACTGAAGCTTTCTTT,CASSATGITEAFF
NA,few,TRBV10-3,12,TRBJ2-5,TGTGCCATCAGTGACAATCAAGAGACCCAGTACTTC,CAISDNQETQYF
NA,NA,TRBV12-3/TRBV12-4,16,TRBJ2-2,TGTGCCAGCAGGGGCAGAAATTTCCGGAACACCGGGGAGCTGTTTTTT,CASRGRNFRNTGELFF
NA,NA,TRBV14,15,TRBJ1-1,TGTGCCAGCAGCTCCCAACAGCATATGAACACTGAAGCTTTCTTT,CASSSQQHMNTEAFF
NA,NA,TRBV11-2,15,TRBJ1-2,TGTGCCAGCGCACTAGAAGGAACGGTCAACTATGGCTACACCTTC,CASALEGTVNYGYTF
NA,few,TRBV6-2/TRBV6-3,16,TRBJ1-1,TGTGCCAGCAGTTACCTTTTCGGGACCGGTAACACTGAAGCTTTCTTT,CASSYLFGTGNTEAFF
NA,many,TRBV7-8,12,TRBJ1-5,TGTGCCAGCAGCTTACCCAGTCAGCCCCAGCATTTT,CASSLPSQPQHF
NA,NA,TRBV6-4,13,TRBJ1-1,TGTGCCAGCGGTGTTGGGCGTCGAACTGAAGCTTTCTTT,CASGVGRRTEAFF
TRBD2,many,TRBV7-2,15,TRBJ2-1,TGTGCCAGCAGCTCAGCGGGGGGCATCTACAATGAGCAGTTCTTC,CASSSAGGIYNEQFF
TRBD2,NA,TRBV7-3,19,TRBJ2-3,TGTGCCAGCAGCCCTCATCCCGGGACTAGCGGGGGGGCCTGGGATACGCAGTATTTT,CASSPHPGTSGGAWDTQYF
TRBD2,NA,TRBV28,13,TRBJ2-1,TGTGCCAGCAACCGACTAGCGTACAATGAGCAGTTCTTC,CASNRLAYNEQFF
TRBD1,NA,TRBV5-1,13,TRBJ2-7,TGCGCCAGCAGAGGAACGACAGGGCTAGAGCAGTACTTC,CASRGTTGLEQYF
TRBD2,many,TRBV28,18,TRBJ2-3,TGTGCCAGCAGTTTACTAATGGGGGGGTTTGAGTCCGCAGATACGCAGTATTTT,CASSLLMGGFESADTQYF
NA,few,TRBV7-6,13,TRBJ1-1,TGTGCCAGCAGCTTAGCCACGTTGACTGAAGCTTTCTTT,CASSLATLTEAFF
NA,many,TRBV12-3/TRBV12-4,13,TRBJ2-7,TGTGCCAGCAAAGAGACTAGTTTCCACGAGCAGTACTTC,CASKETSFHEQYF
NA,many,TRBV10-3,14,TRBJ2-5,TGTGCCATCAGTGAGTCGTTAACGGAAGAGACCCAGTACTTC,CAISESLTEETQYF
NA,few,TRBV27,15,TRBJ1-2,TGTGCCAGCAGTGGGAGGGGAGGGGCCGCCTATGGCTACACCTTC,CASSGRGGAAYGYTF
NA,few,TRBV7-6,14,TRBJ2-7,TGTGCCAGCAGCTTGGGGGCGAGTAGCTACGAGCAGTACTTC,CASSLGASSYEQYF
NA,NA,TRBV9,15,TRBJ1-1,TGTGCCAGCAGCGTAGTAGGCGGGGTCGGCACTGAAGCTTTCTTT,CASSVVGGVGTEAFF
NA,NA,TRBV4-2,14,TRBJ1-2,TGTGCCAGCAGCCAAGGTTCACACAACTATGGCTACACCTTC,CASSQGSHNYGYTF
NA,many,TRBV28,14,TRBJ2-2,TGTGCCAGCAGTCACGCGGGGCGGACCGGGGAGCTGTTTTTT,CASSHAGRTGELFF
NA,few,TRBV4-1,17,TRBJ2-1,TGCGCCAGCAGCCAGACTTTTATCGAAACGGGGGTAAATGAGCAGTTCTTC,CASSQTFIETGVNEQFF
NA,NA,TRBV5-1,17,TRBJ2-1,TGCGCCAGCAGCTTCTCTCCCGGTGGGAGCTCCTACAATGAGCAGTTCTTC,CASSFSPGGSSYNEQFF
NA,few,TRBV6-2/TRBV6-3,13,TRBJ1-2,TGTGCCAGCACCCCGGGGCTTGGCTATGGCTACACCTTC,CASTPGLGYGYTF
NA,many,TRBV7-2,15,TRBJ2-3,TGTGCCAGCAGCTTAGGATTTTCGGGTGGAGATACGCAGTATTTT,CASSLGFSGGDTQYF
TRBD2,few,TRBV29-1,15,TRBJ2-2,TGCAGCGTTGAACGTCGCGGGGGGGAAGATAGGGAGCTGTTTTTT,CSVERRGGEDRELFF
NA,NA,TRBV7-9,14,TRBJ1-1,TGTGCCAGCAGCTTTGCCTTATTCGGCACTGAAGCTTTCTTT,CASSFALFGTEAFF
TRBD1,few,TRBV6-1,16,TRBJ2-3,TGTGCCAGCAGTTACAGGGGGCCTTTAAGCACAGATACGCAGTATTTT,CASSYRGPLSTDTQYF
NA,few,TRBV29-1,11,TRBJ1-2,TGCAGCGTCCCCCAGAACTATGGCTACACCTTC,CSVPQNYGYTF
NA,many,TRBV28,14,TRBJ2-2,TGTGCCAGCAGTTTCCGGGGGAACACCGGGGAGCTGTTTTTT,CASSFRGNTGELFF
TRBD1,many,TRBV28,16,TRBJ1-6,TGTGCCAGCAATACCCGGGACAGGGGGCTCAATTCACCCCTCCACTTT,CASNTRDRGLNSPLHF
TRBD1,few,TRBV20-1,17,TRBJ1-4,TGCAGTGCTAGAGGGCAGGGGGGACCCACAACTAATGAAAAACTGTTTTTT,CSARGQGGPTTNEKLFF
NA,few,TRBV29-1,12,TRBJ1-1,TGCAGCGTTGATCCGGGGAGCACTGAAGCTTTCTTT,CSVDPGSTEAFF
TRBD1,NA,TRBV11-2,16,TRBJ1-1,TGTGCCAGCAGCCCCTGGGACAGGGGGATGAGCACTGAAGCTTTCTTT,CASSPWDRGMSTEAFF
NA,NA,TRBV7-9,13,TRBJ2-7,TGTGCCAGCAGCCCACTCGCGCCCTACGAGCAGTACTTC,CASSPLAPYEQYF
TRBD2,NA,TRBV11-1,16,TRBJ2-5,TGTGCCAGCAGCCCCTATAGCGGGGGTGACGGGGAGACCCAGTACTTC,CASSPYSGGDGETQYF
NA,many,TRBV5-4,14,TRBJ1-2,TGTGCCAGTATCTTCTCGGGGGCCCTGGATGGCTACACCTTC,CASIFSGALDGYTF
NA,few,TRBV5-6,15,TRBJ2-1,TGTGCCAGCAGCTCTACTACCGTCTCCTACAATGAGCAGTTCTTC,CASSSTTVSYNEQFF
NA,many,TRBV7-8,16,TRBJ1-4,TGTGCCAGCAGCTTATTTAAGCTTCGGCTTAATGAAAAACTGTTTTTT,CASSLFKLRLNEKLFF
NA,many,TRBV7-8,14,TRBJ2-7,TGTGCCAGCAGCAACCGGGACACTTCCTACGAGCAGTACTTC,CASSNRDTSYEQYF
NA,few,TRBV27,14,TRBJ2-7,TGTGCCAGCAGTCCCGTCCAGCGGGCCTACGAGCAGTACTTC,CASSPVQRAYEQYF
NA,few,TRBV29-1,16,TRBJ2-1,TGCAGCGTCCCTGGCGGGTCCGACGACACGCACAATGAGCAGTTCTTC,CSVPGGSDDTHNEQFF
TRBD1,NA,TRBV5-6,18,TRBJ1-2,TGTGCCAGCCTGGGACAGCAAATCTATGAGCGGGTCGACTATGGCTACACCTTC,CASLGQQIYERVDYGYTF
NA,few,TRBV20-1,15,TRBJ1-5,TGCAGTGCTAGAGAGATGGGGGGGAGCAATCAGCCCCAGCATTTT,CSAREMGGSNQPQHF
NA,NA,TRBV10-3,14,TRBJ2-3,TGTGCCATCAGTGGAGGGGTGATCCAGGATACGCAGTATTTT,CAISGGVIQDTQYF
NA,NA,TRBV10-3,12,TRBJ2-5,TGTGCCACGAAGACGGCCCGAGAGACCCAGTACTTC,CATKTARETQYF